What follows describes a single T cell receptor (beta chain). TCRdb passed the RT-PCR reads through MiXCR, listing each CDR3 protein once. Found here are fewer than 800,000 distinct CDR3 sequences, over 12% of them singletons; the top ten hold 3.6%. The source is a female donor in good health, serving as a healthy control. The specimen was memory CD4+ T cells from blood.

CDR3 bases: TGCAGTGCTATAGCCCTAGCGCCGAACACCGGGGAGCTGTTTTTT. Its translation: CSAIALAPNTGELFF. This chain connects TRBV20-1 to TRBJ2-2; a possible D gene is TRBD2 (6 bases). Deletions cut 4 bases from V and 0 bases from J, with 12 bases between. In germline, CDR1 is DFQATT, CDR2 SNEGSKA (reference sequence). The CDR3 consists of 15 residues.